The following is a T cell receptor beta chain sequence with its context. Antigen unknown. From approximately 430 ng of RNA, a library with molecular barcoded alpha/delta and beta/gamma adaptors was made. TCRdb analysed the reads with MiXCR anew, one entry per CDR3 protein. The table lists approximately 25,000 distinct CDR3 sequences, roughly 14% of them singletons. Germline V CDR1 and CDR2: SQVTM, ANQGSEA. Deletions cut 4 bases from V and 7 bases from J, with 17 bases between. CDR3 length equals 14 residues. This record comes from a study of read filtering for tumor transcriptome and immune sequencing. Study results and caveats: RNA-seq captured clonotypes less deeply and reliably than IR-seq.

The source material was a population of CD138-negative cells sorted from bone marrow. The receptor was isolated from a donor aged 40 or over with multiple myeloma. This chain connects TRBV29-1 to TRBJ1-5, with D perhaps TRBD1 (5 bases). CDR3 DNA: TGCAGCGTTGCAGCTGAGCAGGGTCGGCAGCCCCAGCATTTT. It encodes CSVAAEQGRQPQHF.